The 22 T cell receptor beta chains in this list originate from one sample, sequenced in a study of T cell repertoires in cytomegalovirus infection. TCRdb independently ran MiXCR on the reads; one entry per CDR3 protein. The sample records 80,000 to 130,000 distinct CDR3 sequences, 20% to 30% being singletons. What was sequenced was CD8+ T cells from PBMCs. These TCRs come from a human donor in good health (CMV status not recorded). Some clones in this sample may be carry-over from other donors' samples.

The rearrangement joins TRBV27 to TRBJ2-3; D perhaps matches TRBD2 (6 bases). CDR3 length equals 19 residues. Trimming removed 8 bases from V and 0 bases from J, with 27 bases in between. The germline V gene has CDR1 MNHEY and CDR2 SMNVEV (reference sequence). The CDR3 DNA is TGTGCCAGCCTTCTTTGGGGATCCAGTAGCGGTCCTAGCACAGATACGCAGTATTTT. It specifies CASLLWGSSSGPSTDTQYF.

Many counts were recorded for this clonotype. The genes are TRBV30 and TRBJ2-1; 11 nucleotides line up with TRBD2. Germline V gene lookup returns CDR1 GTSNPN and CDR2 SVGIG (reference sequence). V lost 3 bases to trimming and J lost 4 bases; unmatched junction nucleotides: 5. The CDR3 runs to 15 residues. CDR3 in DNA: TGTGCCTGGAGAACTAGCGGGGGCCATTACAATGAGCAGTTCTTC. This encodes CAWRTSGGHYNEQFF. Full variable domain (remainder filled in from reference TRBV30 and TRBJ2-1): SQTIHQWPATLVQPVGSPLSLECTVEGTSNPNLYWYRQAAGRGLQLLFYSVGIGQISSEVPQNLSASRPQDRQFILSSKKLLLSDSGFYLCAWRTSGGHYNEQFFGPGTRLTVL.

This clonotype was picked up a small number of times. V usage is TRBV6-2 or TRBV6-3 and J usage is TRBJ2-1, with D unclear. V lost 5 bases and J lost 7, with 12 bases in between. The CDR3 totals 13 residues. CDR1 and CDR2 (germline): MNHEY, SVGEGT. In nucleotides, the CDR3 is TGTGCCAGCAGTCAAACCGAAGTTAATGAGCAGTTCTTC. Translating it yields CASSQTEVNEQFF.

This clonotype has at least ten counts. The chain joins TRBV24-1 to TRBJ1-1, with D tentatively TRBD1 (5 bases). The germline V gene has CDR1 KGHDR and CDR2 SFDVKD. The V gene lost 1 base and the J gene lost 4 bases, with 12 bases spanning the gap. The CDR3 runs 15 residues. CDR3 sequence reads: CATSDFRGTSTEAFF. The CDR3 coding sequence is TGTGCCACCAGTGATTTTAGAGGGACGAGCACTGAAGCTTTCTTT.

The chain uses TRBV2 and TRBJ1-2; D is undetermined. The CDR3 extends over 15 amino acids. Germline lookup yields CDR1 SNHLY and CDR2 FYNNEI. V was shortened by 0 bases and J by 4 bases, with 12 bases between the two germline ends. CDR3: CASSEALGSSYGYTF. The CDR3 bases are TGTGCCAGCAGTGAAGCGCTCGGCAGCAGCTATGGCTACACCTTC.

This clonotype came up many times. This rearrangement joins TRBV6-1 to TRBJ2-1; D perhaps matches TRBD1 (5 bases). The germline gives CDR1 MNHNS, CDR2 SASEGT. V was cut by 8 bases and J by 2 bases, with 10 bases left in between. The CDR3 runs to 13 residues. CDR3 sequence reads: CASGKDTYNEQFF. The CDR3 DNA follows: TGTGCCAGCGGCAAGGACACCTACAATGAGCAGTTCTTC.

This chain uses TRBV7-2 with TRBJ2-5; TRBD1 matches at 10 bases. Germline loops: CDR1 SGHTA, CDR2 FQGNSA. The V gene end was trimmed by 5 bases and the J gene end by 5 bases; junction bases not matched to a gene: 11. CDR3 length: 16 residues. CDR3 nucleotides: TGTGCCAGCAGCCTTCGACAGGGGGCGCGGGAGGAGACCCAGTACTTC. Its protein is CASSLRQGAREETQYF.

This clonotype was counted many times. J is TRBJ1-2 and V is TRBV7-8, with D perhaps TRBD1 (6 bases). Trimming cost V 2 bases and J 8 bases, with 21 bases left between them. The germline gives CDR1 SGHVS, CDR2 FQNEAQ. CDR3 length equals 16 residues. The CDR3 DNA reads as TGTGCCAGCAGCTTAATCCCGACGTACAGGGAGGAGGGCTACACCTTC. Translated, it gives CASSLIPTYREEGYTF. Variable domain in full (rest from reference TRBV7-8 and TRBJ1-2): GAGVSQSPRYKVAKRGQDVALRCDPISGHVSLFWYQQALGQGPEFLTYFQNEAQLDKSGLPSDRFFAERPEGSVSTLKIQRTQQEDSAVYLCASSLIPTYREEGYTFGSGTRLTVV.

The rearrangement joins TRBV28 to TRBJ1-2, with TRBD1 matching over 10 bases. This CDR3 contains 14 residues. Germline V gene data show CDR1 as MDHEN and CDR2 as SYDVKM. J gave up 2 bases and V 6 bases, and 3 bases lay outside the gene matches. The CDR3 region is CASRVTGGNYGYTF. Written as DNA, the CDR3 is TGTGCCAGCAGAGTGACAGGGGGCAACTATGGCTACACCTTC.

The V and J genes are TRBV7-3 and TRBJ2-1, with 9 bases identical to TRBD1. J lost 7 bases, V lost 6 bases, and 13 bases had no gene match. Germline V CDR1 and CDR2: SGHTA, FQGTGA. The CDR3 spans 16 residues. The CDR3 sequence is CASSRSGTGTSNEQFF. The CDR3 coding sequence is TGTGCCAGCAGTCGATCCGGGACAGGGACTTCGAATGAGCAGTTCTTC.

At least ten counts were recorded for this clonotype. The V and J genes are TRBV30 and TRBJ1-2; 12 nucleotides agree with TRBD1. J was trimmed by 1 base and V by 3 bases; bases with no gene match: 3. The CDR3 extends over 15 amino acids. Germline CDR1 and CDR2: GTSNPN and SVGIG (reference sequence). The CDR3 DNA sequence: TGTGCCTGGAGGGGACAGGGGGCCTATAACTATGGCTACACCTTC. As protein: CAWRGQGAYNYGYTF.

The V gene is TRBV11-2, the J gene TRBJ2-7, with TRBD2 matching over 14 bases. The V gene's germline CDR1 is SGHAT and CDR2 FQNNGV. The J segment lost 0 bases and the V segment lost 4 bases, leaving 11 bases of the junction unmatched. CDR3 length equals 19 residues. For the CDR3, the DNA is TGTGCCAGCAGCTCCCTTTGGACTAGCGGGGGGCGGGTCTCCTACGAGCAGTACTTC. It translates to CASSSLWTSGGRVSYEQYF.

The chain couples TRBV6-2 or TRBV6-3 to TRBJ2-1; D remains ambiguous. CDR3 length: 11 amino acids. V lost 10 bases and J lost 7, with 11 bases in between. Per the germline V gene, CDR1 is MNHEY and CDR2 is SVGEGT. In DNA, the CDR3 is TGTGCCACCATCGTTGGAAATGAGCAGTTCTTC. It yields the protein CATIVGNEQFF.

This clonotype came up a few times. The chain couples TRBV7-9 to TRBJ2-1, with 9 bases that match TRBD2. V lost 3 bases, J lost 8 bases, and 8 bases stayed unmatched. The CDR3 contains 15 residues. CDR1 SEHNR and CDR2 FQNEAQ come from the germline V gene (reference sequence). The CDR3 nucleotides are TGTGCCAGCAGCTTGCGAGGCGGGGGGGCGGATGAGCAGTTCTTC. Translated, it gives CASSLRGGGADEQFF.

The CDR3 is CASSPRTGRSQETQYF. The CDR3 DNA sequence: TGTGCCAGCAGCCCCCGGACAGGACGTAGCCAAGAGACCCAGTACTTC. J is TRBJ2-5 and V is TRBV7-9; 7 bases match TRBD1. The V segment lost 5 bases and the J segment 1 base; nucleotides outside the gene matches: 10. The V gene's germline CDR1 is SEHNR and CDR2 FQNEAQ (reference sequence). CDR3 length equals 16 residues. Full variable domain (remainder filled in from reference TRBV7-9 and TRBJ2-5): DTGVSQNPRHKITKRGQNVTFRCDPISEHNRLYWYRQTLGQGPEFLTYFQNEAQLEKSRLLSDRFSAERPKGSFSTLEIQRTEQGDSAMYLCASSPRTGRSQETQYFGPGTRLLVL.

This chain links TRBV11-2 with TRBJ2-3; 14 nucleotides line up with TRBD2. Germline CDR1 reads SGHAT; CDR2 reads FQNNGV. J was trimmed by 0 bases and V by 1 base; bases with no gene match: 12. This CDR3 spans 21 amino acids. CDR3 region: CASSLVRNGTSGRGSTDTQYF. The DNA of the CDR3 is TGTGCCAGCAGCTTAGTCCGAAACGGGACTAGCGGGAGAGGTAGCACAGATACGCAGTATTTT.

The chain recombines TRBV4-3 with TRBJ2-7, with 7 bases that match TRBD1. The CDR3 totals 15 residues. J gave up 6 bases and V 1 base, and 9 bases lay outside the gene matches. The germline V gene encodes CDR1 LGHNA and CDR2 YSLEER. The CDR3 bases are TGCGCCAGCAGCCAAGGGGAAGACAGGGTCTCCGAGCAGTACTTC. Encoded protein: CASSQGEDRVSEQYF.

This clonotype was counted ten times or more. CDR3 in DNA: TGTGCCAGCAGCCCTGACGAGGGGGTGCAGTACTTC. Its translation is CASSPDEGVQYF. This sequence joins TRBV6-6 and TRBJ2-7; D may be TRBD1 (6 bases). Germline V gives CDR1 MNHNY, CDR2 SVGAGI (reference sequence). The CDR3 covers 12 residues. Trimming took 6 bases from V and 9 from J, leaving 15 bases between them.

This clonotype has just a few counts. The CDR3 sequence is CATAPGQGGYEQYF. Here the CDR3 DNA reads TGTGCCACCGCACCGGGACAGGGGGGGTACGAGCAGTACTTC. This sequence joins TRBV28 and TRBJ2-7; TRBD1 agrees at 11 bases. With 10 bases clipped from V and 4 bases from J, the junction kept 9 bases outside the gene matches. This CDR3 spans 14 amino acids. In germline, CDR1 is MDHEN, CDR2 SYDVKM.

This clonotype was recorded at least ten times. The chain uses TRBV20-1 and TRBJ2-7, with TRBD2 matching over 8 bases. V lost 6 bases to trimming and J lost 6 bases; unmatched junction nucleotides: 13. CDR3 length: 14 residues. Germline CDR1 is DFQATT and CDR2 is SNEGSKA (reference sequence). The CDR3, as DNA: TGCAGTGCCACGGGAGGGGGATTGGTTGGCGAGCAGTACTTC. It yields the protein CSATGGGLVGEQYF.

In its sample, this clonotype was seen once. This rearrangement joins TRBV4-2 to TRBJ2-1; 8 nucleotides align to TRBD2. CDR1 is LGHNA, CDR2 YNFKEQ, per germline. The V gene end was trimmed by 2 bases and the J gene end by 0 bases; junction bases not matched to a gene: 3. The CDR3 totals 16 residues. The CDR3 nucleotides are TGTGCCAGCAGCCAACCCGGGACTAGCTCCTACAATGAGCAGTTCTTC. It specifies CASSQPGTSSYNEQFF.

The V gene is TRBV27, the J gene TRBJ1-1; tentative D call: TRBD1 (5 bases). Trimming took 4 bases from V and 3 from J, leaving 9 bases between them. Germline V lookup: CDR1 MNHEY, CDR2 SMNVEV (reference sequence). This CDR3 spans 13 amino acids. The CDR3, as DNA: TGTGCCAGCAGTTGGGACGCGGACACTGAAGCTTTCTTT. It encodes CASSWDADTEAFF.